The sequence of this T cell receptor (beta chain) was determined in a study of early T cells in non-severe SARS-CoV-2 infection. For the study at large: It was bulk RNA from unsorted whole blood that was sequenced, and the chains were unpaired. Study-wide points: Private and CD4 specificities were missed by VDJdb matching, skewed to anti-spike CD8.

Trimming removed 3 bases from V and 4 bases from J; junction bases left unmatched: 7. This CDR3 region has 15 residues. Germline V gives CDR1 SGHTA, CDR2 FQGNSA. Individual cDNA molecules received unique molecular identifiers during library preparation. Via MiXCR, TCRdb re-called the 5' RACE reads, giving one row per CDR3 protein. The data show about 40,000 distinct CDR3 sequences, around 4.5% seen once. This clonotype showed up just a few times. Its antigen remains unidentified. This clonotype was sampled from an adult who was a healthcare worker with PCR-confirmed SARS-CoV-2 infection or an uninfected control (not recorded which). The rearrangement joins TRBV7-2 to TRBJ2-3; TRBD2 aligns across 7 bases. Sequencing input: whole blood. CDR3 protein: CASSFQAGVADTQYF. CDR3 coding DNA: TGTGCCAGCAGCTTCCAGGCGGGAGTGGCAGATACGCAGTATTTT.